Each of the 32 T cell receptor beta chains below was sequenced from the same sample in a study of control samples from healthy donors and cancer patients. Some clones are missing from TCRdb's copy, which holds only in-frame ones; the method was immunoSEQ multiplex PCR. The data contain some 150,000 clones, nearly 96% of them singletons. The sample comprised blood. These TCRs come from a young woman in good health.

The gene calls are TRBV2 and TRBJ1-1; D remains unclear. CDR1 is SNHLY and CDR2 is FYNNEI in the germline V gene. The CDR3 covers 11 residues. V was shortened by 6 bases and J by 6 bases, with 8 bases between the two germline ends. The CDR3, as DNA: TGTGCCAGCAGCTCCATGGCTGAAGCTTTCTTT. It codes for CASSSMAEAFF.

The rearrangement joins TRBV24-1 to TRBJ2-3; TRBD1 aligns across 8 bases. This CDR3 contains 15 residues. The germline CDR1 and CDR2 sequences are KGHDR and SFDVKD. J was trimmed by 1 base and V by 5 bases; bases with no gene match: 4. The CDR3 loop is CATSADRGRTDTQYF. CDR3 DNA: TGTGCCACCAGTGCCGACAGGGGACGCACAGATACGCAGTATTTT.

J is TRBJ2-7 and V is TRBV28; D may be TRBD2 (10 bases). V lost 6 bases to trimming and J lost 1 base, with 19 bases between them. Germline assignment: CDR1 MDHEN and CDR2 SYDVKM. The CDR3 loop spans 16 amino acids. The CDR3 DNA sequence: TGTGCCAGCAGCCATAGCGGGGGGACAGGGTCCTACGAGCAGTACTTC. Translating gives CASSHSGGTGSYEQYF.

The chain has TRBV25-1 and TRBJ2-3; perhaps TRBD1 as D (6 bases). V lost 4 bases and J lost 0, with 14 bases in between. The germline V gene has CDR1 MGHDK and CDR2 SYGVNS. The CDR3 runs to 16 residues. CDR3 nucleotides: TGTGCCAGCAGTGGGATGACAGGAAAAAGCACAGATACGCAGTATTTT. This encodes CASSGMTGKSTDTQYF.

The V gene is TRBV5-6, the J gene TRBJ1-1, with D unresolved. The CDR3 has 14 amino acids. V lost 2 bases to trimming and J lost 4 bases, with 12 bases between them. Germline CDR1 and CDR2: SGHDT and YYEEEE. This CDR3 is CASSFGLRATEAFF. The CDR3 DNA reads TGTGCCAGCAGCTTCGGACTAAGGGCCACTGAAGCTTTCTTT.

The J gene is TRBJ1-1, the V gene TRBV9; D remains ambiguous. Germline CDR1 is SGDLS and CDR2 is YYNGEE. V was clipped by 4 bases and J by 1 base, with 11 bases between them. This CDR3 contains 14 residues. Here the CDR3 reads CASSTFTANTEAFF. DNA for the CDR3: TGTGCCAGCAGCACCTTCACAGCGAACACTGAAGCTTTCTTT.

As for this clone: Within the sample, other DNA sequences also encode this same CDR3. This chain links TRBV11-3 with TRBJ1-1; D is undetermined. Trimming removed 0 bases from V and 2 bases from J, with 4 bases in between. The CDR3 extends over 13 amino acids. CDR1 and CDR2 (germline): SGHNT, YENEEA. The CDR3 region is CASSLDPNTEAFF. Written as DNA, the CDR3 is TGTGCCAGCAGCTTAGATCCCAACACTGAAGCTTTCTTT.

This clone has just one count. The chain has TRBV18 and TRBJ2-7; D could derive from TRBD1 or TRBD2 (5 bases each). This CDR3 is built from 15 residues. Trimming took off 9 bases at V and 0 bases at J, with 18 bases between the two ends. Germline CDR1 is KGHSH and CDR2 is LQKENI. CDR3 loop: CASHNRDGFSYEQYF. The CDR3 DNA reads TGTGCCAGTCATAACCGGGACGGATTCTCCTACGAGCAGTACTTC. Complete variable domain (other parts from reference TRBV18 and TRBJ2-7): NAGVMQNPRHLVRRRGQEARLRCSPMKGHSHVYWYRQLPEEGLKFMVYLQKENIIDESGMPKERFSAEFPKEGPSILRIQQVVRGDSAAYFCASHNRDGFSYEQYFGPGTRLTVT.

The chain couples TRBV11-3 to TRBJ2-3; TRBD2 agrees at 10 bases. Germline V gives CDR1 SGHNT, CDR2 YENEEA. Trimming took 5 bases from V and 2 from J; bases not matched to a gene: 7. This CDR3 is built from 16 residues. CDR3 residues: CASSERTSGDTDTQYF. For the CDR3, the DNA is TGTGCCAGCAGCGAGAGGACTAGCGGAGACACAGATACGCAGTATTTT.

J is TRBJ2-1 and V is TRBV27; 10 bases align to TRBD2. Germline V gives CDR1 MNHEY, CDR2 SMNVEV (reference sequence). The length of the CDR3 is 19 residues. With V trimmed by 6 bases and J by 0 bases, 14 bases remained unmatched. This CDR3 is CASSPETSGPRSSYNEQFF. Written as DNA, the CDR3 is TGTGCCAGCAGCCCAGAGACTAGCGGGCCGAGGAGCTCCTACAATGAGCAGTTCTTC.

The genes are TRBV12-5 and TRBJ1-6; maybe TRBD1 (5 bases). CDR1 and CDR2 (germline): LGHNT, FRNRAP. The CDR3 is 19 residues long. V was shortened by 6 bases and J by 6 bases, with 27 bases between the two germline ends. As DNA, the CDR3 is TGTGCTAGTGGCCACCCACCCCCTGAGGGGCGGGACCTTAATTCACCCCTCCACTTT. This translates into CASGHPPPEGRDLNSPLHF.

V usage is TRBV6-6 and J usage is TRBJ2-1; D remains ambiguous. Germline CDR1 and CDR2: MNHNY and SVGAGI (reference sequence). The CDR3 extends over 12 amino acids. Trimming left V 2 bases short and J 9 bases short, with 8 bases between. CDR3 bases: TGTGCCAGCAGTTACCGGCGGAGTGAGCAGTTCTTC. As protein: CASSYRRSEQFF.

The V and J genes are TRBV13 and TRBJ2-7, with 13 bases aligning to TRBD2. The germline CDR1 and CDR2 sequences are PRHDT and FYEKMQ (reference sequence). With 0 bases clipped from V and 6 bases from J, the junction kept 2 bases outside the gene matches. The CDR3 loop spans 15 amino acids. CDR3 bases: TGTGCCAGCAGCTTAGGTGGACTAGCGGGAGCCGAGCAGTACTTC. This translates into CASSLGGLAGAEQYF. Supplemented by reference TRBV13 and TRBJ2-7, the full variable domain reads AAGVIQSPRHLIKEKRETATLKCYPIPRHDTVYWYQQGPGQDPQFLISFYEKMQSDKGSIPDRFSAQQFSDYHSELNMSSLELGDSALYFCASSLGGLAGAEQYFGPGTRLTVT.

The gene calls are TRBV4-2 and TRBJ2-1, with 11 bases identical to TRBD1. The J segment lost 8 bases and the V segment lost 0 bases, leaving 9 bases of the junction unmatched. The CDR3 spans 17 residues. Germline V gene sequence: CDR1 LGHNA, CDR2 YNFKEQ. The CDR3 DNA follows: TGTGCCAGCAGCCAAGACCCCGGACAGGGGGCGAGGGATGAGCAGTTCTTC. Translation: CASSQDPGQGARDEQFF.

The gene calls are TRBV29-1 and TRBJ1-1; D unclear. Trimming took 7 bases from V and 0 from J, leaving 12 bases between them. The CDR3 has 13 amino acids. The V gene's germline CDR1 is SQVTM and CDR2 ANQGSEA. CDR3 region: CSAGRELNTEAFF. DNA for the CDR3: TGCAGCGCTGGAAGGGAGTTGAACACTGAAGCTTTCTTT.

The chain is built from TRBV28 and TRBJ2-7; D remains unclear. The CDR3 has 13 residues. Trimming pared 5 bases from V and 3 bases from J, leaving 11 bases between. Germline V gene lookup returns CDR1 MDHEN and CDR2 SYDVKM. The CDR3 is CASSPNRLYEQYF. In DNA, the CDR3 is TGTGCCAGCAGTCCTAACCGTCTCTACGAGCAGTACTTC.

The V and J genes are TRBV7-9 and TRBJ2-3; 10 positions match TRBD2. V lost 5 bases to trimming and J lost 4 bases; unmatched junction nucleotides: 12. The CDR3 runs 17 residues. Germline V CDR1 and CDR2: SEHNR, FQNEAQ (reference sequence). CDR3 coding DNA: TGTGCCAGCAGCCAGGGACTAGCGACCTCCGGTGCAGATACGCAGTATTTT. This translates into CASSQGLATSGADTQYF.

The chain uses TRBV14 and TRBJ2-7, with D perhaps matching TRBD1 (6 bases). CDR3 length: 15 amino acids. The V end was cut by 1 base, the J end by 2 bases, with 12 bases between. Germline V CDR1 and CDR2: SGHDN, FVKESK. CDR3 nucleotide sequence: TGTGCCAGCAGCCAAGTTCCAGGGGCCCCCTACGAGCAGTACTTC. Amino acids: CASSQVPGAPYEQYF.

DNA for the CDR3: TGTGCCAGCAGCGAAAGGGGCTATGGCTACACCTTC. Amino acid sequence: CASSERGYGYTF. This chain connects TRBV7-9 to TRBJ1-2; maybe TRBD1 (5 bases). V was pared by 5 bases and J by 4 bases, with 8 bases between. The CDR3 is 12 amino acids. Germline V gene lookup returns CDR1 SEHNR and CDR2 FQNEAQ (reference sequence).

This chain joins TRBV27 and TRBJ1-4; possible D gene TRBD1, 6 bases. Trimming stripped 3 bases from V and 10 bases from J, with 15 bases between. Germline V gene sequence: CDR1 MNHEY, CDR2 SMNVEV (reference sequence). This CDR3 region has 14 residues. The CDR3 is CASSFNRVSGKLFF. CDR3 nucleotides: TGTGCCAGCAGTTTTAACAGGGTTTCGGGAAAACTGTTTTTT.

The chain has TRBV6-1 and TRBJ2-5; 10 nucleotides line up with TRBD2. V lost 0 bases, J lost 2 bases, and 9 bases stayed unmatched. CDR1 is MNHNS, CDR2 SASEGT, per germline. The CDR3 runs to 18 residues. CDR3: CASSEAYLSGRTQETQYF. The CDR3 DNA is TGTGCCAGCAGTGAAGCCTACCTTAGCGGGAGGACTCAAGAGACCCAGTACTTC.

The chain carries TRBV18 and TRBJ1-6; D is possibly TRBD1 (6 bases). CDR3 length equals 18 residues. The germline V gene has CDR1 KGHSH and CDR2 LQKENI. Trimming pared 3 bases from V and 1 base from J, leaving 16 bases between. CDR3 in amino acids: CASSPQGFEKSYNSPLHF. Here the CDR3 DNA reads TGTGCCAGCTCACCCCAGGGGTTCGAGAAGTCCTATAATTCACCCCTCCACTTT.

V usage is TRBV5-1 and J usage is TRBJ2-7; the D gene could be TRBD1 or TRBD2 (6 bases each). The CDR3 is 13 residues long. Trimming took 0 bases from V and 5 from J, leaving 9 bases between them. Germline CDR1 SGHRS, CDR2 YFSETQ. CDR3 DNA: TGCGCCAGCAGCTTGGTAGGGGGGAACGAGCAGTACTTC. Its protein is CASSLVGGNEQYF.

The rearrangement uses TRBV4-1 and TRBJ1-1; 7 bases align to TRBD1. The CDR3 totals 16 residues. CDR1 and CDR2 (germline): MGHRA, YSYEKL. The junction had 9 bases not matched to a gene; V was cut back by 4 bases and J by 1 base. The CDR3 sequence is CASSRRQGQGNTEAFF. CDR3 DNA: TGCGCCAGCAGCCGCCGACAGGGCCAGGGGAACACTGAAGCTTTCTTT.

The chain combines TRBV18 with TRBJ2-4, with D tentatively TRBD2 (6 bases). Trimming left V 4 bases short and J 12 bases short, with 19 bases between. The germline V gene has CDR1 KGHSH and CDR2 LQKENI. This CDR3 region has 14 residues. CDR3 loop: CASSRPGERKGQYF. The CDR3, as DNA: TGTGCCAGCTCACGTCCGGGGGAAAGGAAGGGTCAGTACTTC. The whole variable domain, remainder taken from reference TRBV18 and TRBJ2-4, is NAGVMQNPRHLVRRRGQEARLRCSPMKGHSHVYWYRQLPEEGLKFMVYLQKENIIDESGMPKERFSAEFPKEGPSILRIQQVVRGDSAAYFCASSRPGERKGQYFGAGTRLSVL.

CDR3 amino acids: CASSLEVRSGEQFF. The DNA for the CDR3 is TGTGCCAGCAGCTTAGAAGTCCGTTCGGGTGAGCAGTTCTTC. This chain links TRBV7-9 with TRBJ2-1; D gene uncertain. This CDR3 is 14 amino acids long. Trimming removed 1 base from V and 9 bases from J, with 13 bases in between. Germline V gives CDR1 SEHNR, CDR2 FQNEAQ (reference sequence).

The chain combines TRBV7-2 with TRBJ2-5, with D perhaps given as TRBD1 or TRBD2 (5 bases each). Germline-derived CDR1 and CDR2 are SGHTA and FQGNSA. Trimming pared 4 bases from V and 5 bases from J, leaving 11 bases between. The CDR3 runs to 13 residues. The CDR3 loop is CASSSSGRETQYF. The CDR3 bases are TGTGCCAGCAGCTCTTCGGGGCGGGAGACCCAGTACTTC.

This CDR3 reads CASSEASRDMRGYTF. CDR3 coding DNA: TGTGCCAGCAGTGAAGCGAGCAGGGATATGCGAGGCTACACCTTC. The rearrangement uses TRBV2 and TRBJ1-2; tentatively, D is TRBD1 (5 bases). This CDR3 is built from 15 residues. V lost 0 bases to trimming and J lost 8 bases, with 16 bases between them. Germline CDR1 and CDR2: SNHLY and FYNNEI.

With respect to this clone: In the same sample, other DNA sequences code for this CDR3. J is TRBJ2-1 and V is TRBV3-1 (or the pseudogene TRBV3-2); D may be TRBD2 (6 bases). V lost 0 bases to trimming and J lost 0 bases, with 6 bases between them. The CDR3 is 15 residues long. Looked up from germline, CDR1 is LGHDT and CDR2 is YNNKEL (reference sequence). The CDR3 spells CASSQDSGSYNEQFF. The CDR3 DNA is TGTGCCAGCAGCCAAGATAGCGGCTCCTACAATGAGCAGTTCTTC.

The chain recombines TRBV2 with TRBJ1-6; 9 bases fit TRBD1. This CDR3 comprises 16 residues. The V and J ends lost 6 bases and 3 bases, in that order; junction bases with no gene match: 6. Germline V gene sequence: CDR1 SNHLY, CDR2 FYNNEI. CDR3: CASRPLTGGYNSPLHF. CDR3 in DNA: TGTGCCAGCAGGCCGTTGACAGGGGGCTATAATTCACCCCTCCACTTT.

This chain joins TRBV23-1 and TRBJ2-1; TRBD2 matches 10 bases. TRBV23-1 qualifies as an ORF whose function is uncertain. This CDR3 is 15 amino acids long. V was clipped by 4 bases and J by 6 bases; unmatched bases: 6. CDR3 bases: TGCGCCAGCAGTCGACTAGCGGGCCATCCCAATGAGCAGTTCTTC. Amino acids: CASSRLAGHPNEQFF.

V gene TRBV7-2 combines with J gene TRBJ2-2, with D possibly being TRBD2 (5 bases). This CDR3 comprises 16 residues. The germline gives CDR1 SGHTA, CDR2 FQGNSA. Trimming shortened V by 2 bases and J by 4 bases, and 14 bases separated the two germline ends. The CDR3: CASSLLVGVVTGELFF. CDR3 bases: TGTGCCAGCAGCTTACTTGTGGGAGTTGTCACCGGGGAGCTGTTTTTT.